The rows below give T cell receptor beta chains drawn from one sample of a study of CD8+ T cells in alopecia areata. The table came from immunoSEQ multiplex PCR; TCRdb's copy has only in-frame clones and leaves some out. The repertoire has some 130,000 clones, 50% to 55% of them found once; the top ten carry 0.46%. Sequenced here: CD4+ T cells sorted from blood, sampled at week 4, from a patient treated with tofacitinib. Every receptor here comes from a human donor with alopecia areata. The CDR3 runs from the conserved cysteine through the conserved F or W. The order of the fields is V gene, J gene, CDR3 protein.

TRBV6-9,TRBJ2-7,CASTGDLSEQYF
TRBV27,TRBJ2-1,CASSLPGQGRNWFF
TRBV6-1,TRBJ2-3,CASRLAASTDTQYF
TRBV6-6,TRBJ2-3,CASQMGGSSTDTQYF
TRBV6-1,TRBJ1-3,CASSEADRRRSGNTIYF
TRBV29-1,TRBJ2-7,CSVEQVLRQFTYEQYF
TRBV30,TRBJ2-1,CAWNSGRLSFF
TRBV5-4,TRBJ1-1,CASSPGGTYTEAFF
TRBV6-6,TRBJ1-1,CASLKNTEAFF
TRBV29-1,TRBJ1-5,CSVGDRLNQPQHF
TRBV30,TRBJ2-1,CAWSAPGLAGLNEQFF
TRBV30,TRBJ1-3,CAWSVQGGSGNTIYF
TRBV2,TRBJ2-6,CASKGPLTGANVLTF
TRBV7-9,TRBJ2-3,CASSSGAGVNTDTQYF
TRBV29-1,TRBJ2-7,CSVAGTGESYEQYF
TRBV5-1,TRBJ2-1,CASSSGTDLREQFF
TRBV29-1,TRBJ2-7,CSARVGDYEQYF
TRBV5-1,TRBJ2-3,CASRKRSDTDTQYF
TRBV4-1,TRBJ1-2,CASSQGQGANYGYTF
TRBV4-1,TRBJ2-1,CASSQVDLMIYNEQFF
TRBV29-1,TRBJ1-5,CSVGHQNDQPQHF
TRBV30,TRBJ2-1,CAWSRESYNEQFF
TRBV11-2,TRBJ2-7,CASRGAGVPYEQYF
TRBV30,TRBJ2-7,CAWSGSGTYEQYF
TRBV15,TRBJ1-2,CATSRDVVGYTF
TRBV6-5,TRBJ2-1,CASTERGSSYNEQFF